This TCR beta chain was identified in a study of T cells in Graves' hyperthyroidism and ophthalmopathy. RNA transcripts yielded amplified TCR beta CDR3 regions. HTBI primers were used for first-round RT-PCR of the TCR CDR3. TCRdb ran MiXCR on the multiplex PCR reads and lists one entry per CDR3 protein. Of a few hundred thousand distinct CDR3 sequences listed, about 45% were seen once; the top ten hold roughly 8.2%. Study findings and constraints: Separating ophthalmopathy from stable hyperthyroidism was achieved by a 13 V-J model.

The CDR3 sequence is 13 residues long. In germline, CDR1 is DFQATT, CDR2 SNEGSKA (reference sequence). V was pared by 7 bases and J by 5 bases, with 6 bases of the junction left unmatched. No progression to ophthalmopathy during 18 months of follow-up defined stable disease. Hyperthyroidism patients were newly diagnosed, had disease duration under 2 months, and were aged 18 to 65 years. About this clonotype itself: Its antigen is unidentified.

The chain uses TRBV20-1 and TRBJ2-3; 10 nucleotides agree with TRBD1. The sequence derives from a woman aged 18-29 years with Graves' hyperthyroidism. Sequencing used peripheral blood or thyroid tissue (not recorded which). CDR3 DNA: TGCAGTGTTCCGGGACAGGGGCGAGATACGCAGTATTTT. Amino acids: CSVPGQGRDTQYF.